The 15 T cell receptor beta chains below come from one sample, sequenced in a study of neurological immune-mediated disorders. TCRdb fed the 5' RACE reads into MiXCR, producing one record per CDR3 protein. Seen here are more than 50,000 distinct CDR3 sequences, roughly 3.5% observed once, and the top ten hold about 7.1%. The sequenced sample was PBMCs. Every receptor here comes from a woman in her sixties with multiple sclerosis.

There are many counts of this clonotype. The chain is built from TRBV27 and TRBJ2-7; D may be TRBD1 (7 bases). Per germline, CDR1 MNHEY and CDR2 SMNVEV (reference sequence). The CDR3 runs to 12 residues. V lost 4 bases to trimming and J lost 9 bases, with 13 bases between them. The CDR3 spells CASSSRQGLQYF. The CDR3 DNA is TGTGCCAGCAGTTCACGACAGGGACTGCAGTACTTC.

Here the CDR3 reads CASSLAGGARDTQYF. The CDR3 bases are TGTGCCAGCAGTTTGGCGGGAGGGGCTAGAGATACGCAGTATTTT. The rearrangement uses TRBV28 and TRBJ2-3; TRBD2 matches at 9 bases. The CDR3 contains 15 residues. V lost 3 bases to trimming and J lost 5 bases; unmatched junction nucleotides: 6. Germline V CDR1 and CDR2: MDHEN, SYDVKM.

This clonotype appeared many times. The rearrangement joins TRBV12-3 or TRBV12-4 to TRBJ2-3, with 11 bases lining up with TRBD2. J lost 1 base, V lost 7 bases, and 4 bases had no gene match. The CDR3 runs to 15 residues. The chain's CDR3 is CASIVTSGGTDTQYF. The CDR3, as DNA: TGTGCCAGCATCGTGACTAGCGGGGGCACAGATACGCAGTATTTT.

This clonotype has at least ten counts. This chain uses TRBV18 with TRBJ1-2, with a weak D call TRBD1 (6 bases). Germline CDR1 and CDR2: KGHSH and LQKENI. This CDR3 contains 14 residues. The germline V and J ends were trimmed by 2 bases and 4 bases, with 11 bases remaining between them. In DNA form, the CDR3 reads TGTGCCAGCTCACCATCAGGGGCTTCCTATGGCTACACCTTC. Translation: CASSPSGASYGYTF.

This clonotype occurred many times. The chain uses TRBV6-6 and TRBJ1-1; 8 positions agree with TRBD1. The CDR3 is made up of 14 amino acids. The ends lost 6 bases at V and 4 bases at J; junction bases unmatched: 7. Germline lookup yields CDR1 MNHNY and CDR2 SVGAGI (reference sequence). The CDR3 DNA is TGTGCCAGCAGCCCGGCAACAGGGGGCACTGAAGCTTTCTTT. Its protein is CASSPATGGTEAFF.

In this sample, this clonotype turned up many times. The rearrangement joins TRBV5-1 to TRBJ2-1; weak D call: TRBD1 (6 bases). Trimming took 6 bases from V and 9 from J, leaving 22 bases between them. CDR1 and CDR2 (germline): SGHRS, YFSETQ. The CDR3 length is 15 residues. Written as DNA, the CDR3 is TGCGCCAGCACCTCCGGGGTAGCTAGGGGGAGTGAGCAGTTCTTC. Amino acid sequence: CASTSGVARGSEQFF.

The V and J genes are TRBV5-6 and TRBJ2-7; tentatively, D is TRBD2 (7 bases). The germline V gene encodes CDR1 SGHDT and CDR2 YYEEEE. This CDR3 has 16 residues. The germline V and J ends were trimmed by 0 bases and 7 bases, with 20 bases remaining between them. This CDR3 reads CASSLVSSGGAGEQYF. Here the CDR3 DNA reads TGTGCCAGCAGCTTGGTTTCCAGTGGGGGGGCCGGGGAGCAGTACTTC.

At least ten counts were recorded for this clonotype. The V and J genes are TRBV5-1 and TRBJ1-2; no firm D call. CDR3 length equals 14 residues. V lost 1 base and J lost 8, with 15 bases in between. Per germline, CDR1 SGHRS and CDR2 YFSETQ. The CDR3 here is CASSLSRGEAGYTF. Written as DNA, the CDR3 is TGCGCCAGCAGCTTGTCCCGCGGCGAGGCGGGCTACACCTTC.

This clonotype was seen at least ten times. The genes are TRBV5-1 and TRBJ1-1, with TRBD1 matching 9 bases. Germline V gives CDR1 SGHRS, CDR2 YFSETQ. V was pared by 4 bases and J by 0 bases, with 16 bases of the junction left unmatched. The CDR3 runs 19 residues. This CDR3 is CASSIFHWDRARVNTEAFF. The CDR3 region has the DNA TGCGCCAGCAGCATCTTTCACTGGGACAGGGCGCGGGTGAACACTGAAGCTTTCTTT.

This clonotype has a count of ten or more. The chain recombines TRBV4-3 with TRBJ2-1; 9 bases agree with TRBD2. In germline, CDR1 is LGHNA, CDR2 YSLEER. With 2 bases clipped from V and 9 bases from J, the junction kept 8 bases outside the gene matches. The CDR3 covers 15 residues. The CDR3 bases are TGCGCCAGCAGCCAAAATGGCGGGGGGGAGGCTGAGCAGTTCTTC. Encoded protein: CASSQNGGGEAEQFF.

This clonotype was counted many times. The chain uses TRBV10-3 and TRBJ1-6; a weak D match, TRBD1 (5 bases). V dropped 6 bases and J dropped 8 bases, with 11 bases sitting between them. Germline V gene lookup returns CDR1 ENHRY and CDR2 SYGVKD. CDR3 length: 13 amino acids. CDR3 in DNA: TGTGCCATCAGACCGGGGCCTGATTCACCCCTCCACTTT. Translating gives CAIRPGPDSPLHF.

This clonotype was seen repeatedly, ten times or more. V gene TRBV5-1 combines with J gene TRBJ2-1, with 9 nucleotides matching TRBD1. The CDR3 has 16 amino acids. Germline V lookup: CDR1 SGHRS, CDR2 YFSETQ. J gave up 5 bases and V 0 bases, and 6 bases lay outside the gene matches. This chain's CDR3 is CASSLVATGGNNEQFF. The CDR3, as DNA: TGCGCCAGCAGCTTGGTTGCGACAGGGGGGAACAATGAGCAGTTCTTC.

This clonotype was detected only once. The chain uses TRBV18 and TRBJ2-2, with a tentative D call TRBD1 (6 bases). The V gene's germline CDR1 is KGHSH and CDR2 LQKENI. Trimming left V 2 bases short and J 7 bases short, with 8 bases between. The CDR3 extends over 13 amino acids. CDR3 DNA sequence: TGTGCCAGCTCACCAGGGGGCCTCGGGGAGCTGTTTTTT. As protein: CASSPGGLGELFF.

On this clonotype itself: Just one base apart from a much larger clone, this may be a read error. This chain links TRBV11-2 with TRBJ2-3, with D perhaps given as TRBD1 or TRBD2 (5 bases each). CDR1 is SGHAT, CDR2 FQNNGV, per germline. The CDR3 totals 12 residues. CDR3 nucleotides: TGTGCCAGCAGTAGGGGAGAAGATAAGCAGTATTTT. Translation: CASSRGEDKQYF. The full variable domain, completed using reference TRBV11-2 and TRBJ2-3, is EAGVAQSPRYKIIEKRQSVAFWCNPISGHATLYWYQQILGQGPKLLIQFQNNGVVDDSQLPKDRFSAERLKGVDSTLKIQPAKLEDSAVYLCASSRGEDKQYFGPGTRLTVL.

There are many counts of this clonotype. The chain has TRBV25-1 and TRBJ2-5, with 7 bases aligning to TRBD1. This CDR3 has 14 residues. The J segment lost 9 bases and the V segment lost 8 bases, leaving 15 bases of the junction unmatched. The germline V gene has CDR1 MGHDK and CDR2 SYGVNS. The CDR3 region is CASSRGWTSRAQYF. For the CDR3, the DNA is TGTGCCAGCTCCAGGGGGTGGACGTCCCGGGCCCAGTACTTC.